Below are 10 T cell receptor beta chains sequenced from a single sample in a study of breast tumors, draining lymph nodes, adjacent tissues. TCRdb reanalysed the multiplex PCR reads using MiXCR and keeps one entry per CDR3 protein. The profile shows 45,000 to 65,000 distinct CDR3 sequences, approximately 45% of them singletons. The sample taken for sequencing was breast tumor tissue. These receptors all come from a female donor with breast cancer. Some clones in this sample may be carry-over from other donors' samples.

V is TRBV20-1 and J is TRBJ2-7, with TRBD1 matching 10 bases. Losses at the gene ends were 1 base for V and 9 bases for J; bases not matched to a gene: 9. This CDR3 comprises 14 residues. Germline lookup yields CDR1 DFQATT and CDR2 SNEGSKA (reference sequence). The CDR3 spells CSARGDRGHTSQYF. CDR3 DNA: TGCAGTGCTAGAGGGGACAGGGGACATACGTCGCAGTACTTC.

This chain connects TRBV7-9 to TRBJ2-5; 11 positions match TRBD2. Unmatched junction bases numbered 12, after V lost 5 bases and J lost 7 bases. Germline V gene sequence: CDR1 SEHNR, CDR2 FQNEAQ (reference sequence). The length of the CDR3 is 16 residues. CDR3 amino acids: CASSVGNLAGGGTQYF. The DNA of the CDR3 is TGTGCCAGCAGCGTTGGCAACCTAGCGGGAGGAGGGACCCAGTACTTC.

V is TRBV7-9 and J is TRBJ1-2; D is possibly TRBD1 (5 bases). Trimming took off 5 bases at V and 8 bases at J, with 15 bases between the two ends. Germline-derived CDR1 and CDR2 are SEHNR and FQNEAQ (reference sequence). The CDR3 loop spans 13 amino acids. CDR3 sequence: CASSRSDPGGYTF. CDR3 sequence (DNA): TGTGCCAGCAGCCGCTCCGATCCAGGGGGCTACACCTTC.

This clonotype is termed medium-sized. The CDR3 here is CASSRDTYEQYF. The DNA for the CDR3 is TGTGCCAGCAGCCGAGACACCTACGAGCAGTACTTC. V gene TRBV11-2 combines with J gene TRBJ2-7; D ambiguous. This CDR3 contains 12 residues. V lost 5 bases and J lost 2, with 7 bases in between. Germline CDR1 is SGHAT and CDR2 is FQNNGV.

V gene TRBV7-3 combines with J gene TRBJ2-6, with 8 nucleotides matching TRBD1. From germline, CDR1 is SGHTA and CDR2 FQGTGA. The CDR3 totals 15 residues. Trimming cost V 5 bases and J 4 bases; bases outside gene matches: 4. The DNA for the CDR3 is TGTGCCAGCAGCCGACAGGGGACCGGGGCCAACGTCCTGACTTTC. Amino acid sequence: CASSRQGTGANVLTF.

The chain uses TRBV7-2 and TRBJ1-6, with TRBD1 matching 11 bases. Germline V CDR1 and CDR2: SGHTA, FQGNSA. The CDR3 contains 16 residues. The V segment lost 5 bases and the J segment 7 bases; nucleotides outside the gene matches: 7. For the CDR3, the DNA is TGTGCCAGCAGCCTCCCGGGACAGGGGGGGAATTCACCCCTCCACTTT. Translation: CASSLPGQGGNSPLHF.

This clonotype was seen many times. The V and J genes are TRBV20-1 and TRBJ2-1; possibly TRBD1 for D (5 bases). Trimming pared 1 base from V and 2 bases from J, leaving 9 bases between. Germline V gene sequence: CDR1 DFQATT, CDR2 SNEGSKA (reference sequence). This CDR3 spans 14 amino acids. For the CDR3, the DNA is TGCAGTGCTAGAGGGACATTTGCCTACAATGAGCAGTTCTTC. Its translation is CSARGTFAYNEQFF.

This clonotype occurred many times. The rearrangement links TRBV20-1 to TRBJ2-3; D perhaps matches TRBD1 (6 bases). Germline V CDR1 and CDR2: DFQATT, SNEGSKA (reference sequence). V lost 6 bases and J lost 2, with 12 bases in between. CDR3 size: 13 residues. The CDR3 region is CSARTENTDTQYF. Here the CDR3 DNA reads TGCAGTGCCCGGACAGAGAACACAGATACGCAGTATTTT.

This clonotype was seen ten or more times. This rearrangement joins TRBV5-8 to TRBJ2-7; D remains ambiguous. This CDR3 comprises 13 residues. Germline V gene sequence: CDR1 SGHTS, CDR2 YDEGEE. Trimming removed 1 base from V and 2 bases from J, with 7 bases in between. The CDR3 is CASSLYRTYEQYF. CDR3 coding DNA: TGTGCCAGCAGCTTGTATCGAACCTACGAGCAGTACTTC.

This clonotype appeared many times. A much bigger clone sits one base away, suggesting this may be a read error. The rearrangement links TRBV5-6 to TRBJ2-7; D not certain. The ends were cut back, 0 bases at V and 3 bases at J, with 1 base in the middle. CDR3 size: 11 residues. Germline V gives CDR1 SGHDT, CDR2 YYEEEE. CDR3 DNA: TGTGCCAGCAGCTTGGACTACGAGCAGTACTTC. As protein: CASSLDYEQYF.